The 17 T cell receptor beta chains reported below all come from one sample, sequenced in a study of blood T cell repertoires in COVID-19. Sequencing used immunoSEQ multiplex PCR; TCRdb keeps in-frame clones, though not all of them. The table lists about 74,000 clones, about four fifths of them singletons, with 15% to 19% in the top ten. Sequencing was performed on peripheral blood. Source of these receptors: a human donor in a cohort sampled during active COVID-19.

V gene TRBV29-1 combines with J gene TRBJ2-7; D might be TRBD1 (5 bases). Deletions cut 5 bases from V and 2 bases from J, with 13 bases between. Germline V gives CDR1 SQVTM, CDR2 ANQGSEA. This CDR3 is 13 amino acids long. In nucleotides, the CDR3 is TGCAGCGTTCGAATCCAGGGAACCTACGAGCAGTACTTC. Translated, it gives CSVRIQGTYEQYF.

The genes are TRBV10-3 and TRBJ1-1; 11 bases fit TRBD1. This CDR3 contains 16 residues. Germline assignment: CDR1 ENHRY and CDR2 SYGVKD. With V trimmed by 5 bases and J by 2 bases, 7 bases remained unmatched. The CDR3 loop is CAISWTGGRFNTEAFF. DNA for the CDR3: TGTGCCATCAGTTGGACAGGGGGCCGATTTAACACTGAAGCTTTCTTT.

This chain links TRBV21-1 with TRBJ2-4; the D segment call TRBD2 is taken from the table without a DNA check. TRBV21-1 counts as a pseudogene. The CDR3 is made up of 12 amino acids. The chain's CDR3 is CASWPPADIQYF. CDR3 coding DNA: TGTGCCAGCTGGCCCCCAGCGGACATTCAGTACTTC.

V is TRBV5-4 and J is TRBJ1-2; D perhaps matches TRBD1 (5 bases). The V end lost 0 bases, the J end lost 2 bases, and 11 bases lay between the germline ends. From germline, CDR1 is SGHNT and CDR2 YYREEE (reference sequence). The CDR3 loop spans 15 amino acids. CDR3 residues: CASSLGGVANYGYTF. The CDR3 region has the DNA TGTGCCAGCAGCTTGGGGGGGGTGGCGAACTATGGCTACACCTTC. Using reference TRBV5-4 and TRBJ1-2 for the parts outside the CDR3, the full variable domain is ETGVTQSPTHLIKTRGQQVTLRCSSQSGHNTVSWYQQALGQGPQFIFQYYREEENGRGNFPPRFSGLQFPNYSSELNVNALELDDSALYLCASSLGGVANYGYTFGSGTRLTVV.

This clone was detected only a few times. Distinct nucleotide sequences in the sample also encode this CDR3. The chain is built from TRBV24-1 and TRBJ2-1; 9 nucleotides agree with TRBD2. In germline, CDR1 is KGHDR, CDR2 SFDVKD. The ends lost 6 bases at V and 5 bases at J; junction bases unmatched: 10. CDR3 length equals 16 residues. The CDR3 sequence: CATSPGGSGRNNEQFF. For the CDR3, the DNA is TGTGCCACCAGTCCTGGGGGGAGCGGGAGGAACAATGAGCAGTTCTTC.

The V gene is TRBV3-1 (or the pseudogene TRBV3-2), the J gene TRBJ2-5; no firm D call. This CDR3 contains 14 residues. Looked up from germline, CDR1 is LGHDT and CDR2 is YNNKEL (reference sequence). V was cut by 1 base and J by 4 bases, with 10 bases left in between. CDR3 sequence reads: CASSQAASAETQYF. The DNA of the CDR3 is TGTGCCAGCAGCCAAGCCGCCAGCGCAGAGACCCAGTACTTC.

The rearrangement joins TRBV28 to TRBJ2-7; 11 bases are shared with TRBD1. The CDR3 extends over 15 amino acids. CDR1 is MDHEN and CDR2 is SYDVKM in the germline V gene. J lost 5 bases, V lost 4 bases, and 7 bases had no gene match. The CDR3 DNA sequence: TGTGCCAGCAGTTCCGGACAGGGGGCTTTGCACGAGCAGTACTTC. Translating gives CASSSGQGALHEQYF.

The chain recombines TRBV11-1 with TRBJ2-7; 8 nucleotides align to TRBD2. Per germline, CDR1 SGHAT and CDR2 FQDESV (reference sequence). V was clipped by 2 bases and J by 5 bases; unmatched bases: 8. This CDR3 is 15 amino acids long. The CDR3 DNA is TGTGCCAGCAGCTTAAGGGCGGGAGGAAGGGACGAGCAGTACTTC. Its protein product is CASSLRAGGRDEQYF.

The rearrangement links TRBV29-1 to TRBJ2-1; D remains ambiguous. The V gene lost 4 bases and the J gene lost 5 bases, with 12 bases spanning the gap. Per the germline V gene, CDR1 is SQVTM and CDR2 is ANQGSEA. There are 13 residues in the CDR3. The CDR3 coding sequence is TGCAGCGTTGGACGGGTACTTCACAATGAGCAGTTCTTC. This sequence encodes CSVGRVLHNEQFF.

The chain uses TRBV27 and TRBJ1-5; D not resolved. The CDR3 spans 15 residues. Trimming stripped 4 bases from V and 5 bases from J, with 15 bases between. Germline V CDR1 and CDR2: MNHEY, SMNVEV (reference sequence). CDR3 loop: CASSSRQAFDQPQHF. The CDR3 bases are TGTGCCAGCAGTTCTCGGCAGGCCTTCGATCAGCCCCAGCATTTT.

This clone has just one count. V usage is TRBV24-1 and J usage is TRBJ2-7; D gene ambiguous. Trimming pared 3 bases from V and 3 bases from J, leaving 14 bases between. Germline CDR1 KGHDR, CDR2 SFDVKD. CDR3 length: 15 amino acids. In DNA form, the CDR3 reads TGTGCCACCAGTGATCCCGGGTCCGGCCACTACGAGCAGTACTTC. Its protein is CATSDPGSGHYEQYF.

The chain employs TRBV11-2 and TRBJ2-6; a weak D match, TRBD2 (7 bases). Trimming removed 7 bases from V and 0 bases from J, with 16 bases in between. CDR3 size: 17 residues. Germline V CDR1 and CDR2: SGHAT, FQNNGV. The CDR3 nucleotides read TGTGCCAGCACCGTTGGGCGGGGGCTCTCTGGGGCCAACGTCCTGACTTTC. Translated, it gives CASTVGRGLSGANVLTF.

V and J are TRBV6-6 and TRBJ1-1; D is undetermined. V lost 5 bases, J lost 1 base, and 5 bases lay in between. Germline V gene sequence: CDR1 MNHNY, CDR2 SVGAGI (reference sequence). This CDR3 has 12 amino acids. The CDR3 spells CASSQRNTEAFF. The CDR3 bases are TGTGCCAGCAGTCAGAGGAACACTGAAGCTTTCTTT.

Here the CDR3 reads CASSRNGQALQETQYF. The CDR3 bases are TGCGCCAGCAGCCGCAACGGACAGGCTCTTCAAGAGACCCAGTACTTC. The chain recombines TRBV4-1 with TRBJ2-5; 7 nucleotides line up with TRBD1. CDR1 and CDR2 (germline): MGHRA, YSYEKL. V gave up 4 bases and J gave up 2 bases; unmatched junction bases: 10. The CDR3 consists of 16 residues.

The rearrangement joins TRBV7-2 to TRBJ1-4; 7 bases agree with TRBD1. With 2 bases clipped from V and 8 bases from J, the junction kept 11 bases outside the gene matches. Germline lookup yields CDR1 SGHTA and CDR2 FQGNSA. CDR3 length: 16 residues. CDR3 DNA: TGTGCCAGCAGCTTAAAGAGGAGGCAGGGGGAGGAAAAACTGTTTTTT. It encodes CASSLKRRQGEEKLFF. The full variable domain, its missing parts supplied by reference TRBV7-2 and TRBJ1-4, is GAGVSQSPSNKVTEKGKDVELRCDPISGHTALYWYRQSLGQGLEFLIYFQGNSAPDKSGLPSDRFSAERTGGSVSTLTIQRTQQEDSAVYLCASSLKRRQGEEKLFFGSGTQLSVL.

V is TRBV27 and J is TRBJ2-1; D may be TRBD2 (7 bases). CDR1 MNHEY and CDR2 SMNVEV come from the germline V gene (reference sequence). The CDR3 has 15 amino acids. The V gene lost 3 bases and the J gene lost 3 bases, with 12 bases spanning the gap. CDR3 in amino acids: CASSFSGGIYNEQFF. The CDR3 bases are TGTGCCAGCAGTTTCTCGGGGGGCATCTACAATGAGCAGTTCTTC.

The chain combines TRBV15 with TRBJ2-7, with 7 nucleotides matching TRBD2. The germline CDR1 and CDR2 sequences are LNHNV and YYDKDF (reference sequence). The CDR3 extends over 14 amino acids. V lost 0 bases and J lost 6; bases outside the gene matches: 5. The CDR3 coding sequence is TGTGCCACCAGCAGAGATCCGGGGGAGGGCGAGCAGTACTTC. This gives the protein CATSRDPGEGEQYF.